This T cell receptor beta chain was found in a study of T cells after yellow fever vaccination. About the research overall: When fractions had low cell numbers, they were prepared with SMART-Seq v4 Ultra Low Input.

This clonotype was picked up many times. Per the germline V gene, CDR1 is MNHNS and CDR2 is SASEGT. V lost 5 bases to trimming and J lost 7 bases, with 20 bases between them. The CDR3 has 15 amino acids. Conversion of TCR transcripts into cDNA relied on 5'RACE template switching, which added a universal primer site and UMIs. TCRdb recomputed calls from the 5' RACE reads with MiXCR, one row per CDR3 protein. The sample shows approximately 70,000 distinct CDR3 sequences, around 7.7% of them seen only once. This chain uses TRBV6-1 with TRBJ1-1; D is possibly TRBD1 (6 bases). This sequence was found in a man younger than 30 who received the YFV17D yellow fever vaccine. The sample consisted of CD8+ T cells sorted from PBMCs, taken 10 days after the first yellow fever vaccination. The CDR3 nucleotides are TGTGCCAGCAGTCCACAGGGTGGGGAGGCCTTTGAAGCTTTCTTT. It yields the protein CASSPQGGEAFEAFF.